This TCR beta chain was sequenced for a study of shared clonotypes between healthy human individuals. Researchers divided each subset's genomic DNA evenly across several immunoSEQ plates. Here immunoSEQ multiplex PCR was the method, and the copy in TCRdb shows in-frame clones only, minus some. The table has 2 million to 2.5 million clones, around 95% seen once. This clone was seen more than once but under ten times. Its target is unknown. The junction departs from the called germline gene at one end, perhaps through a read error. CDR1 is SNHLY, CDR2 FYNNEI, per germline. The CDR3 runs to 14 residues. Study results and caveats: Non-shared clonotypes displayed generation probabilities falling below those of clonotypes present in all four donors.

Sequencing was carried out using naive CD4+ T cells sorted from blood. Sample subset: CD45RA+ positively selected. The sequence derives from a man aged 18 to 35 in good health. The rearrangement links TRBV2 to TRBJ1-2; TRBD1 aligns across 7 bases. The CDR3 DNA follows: TGTGCCAGCAGTGAAGACAGGGGATTATCAATCCCCCCCTTC. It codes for CASSEDRGLSIPPF.